Listed below are T cell receptor beta chains from one sample, sequenced in a study of CD8+CD57+ T cells in acquired aplastic anemia. Each CDR3 protein gets one entry after TCRdb re-called the reads with MiXCR. The data contain a few hundred thousand distinct CDR3 sequences, about a third of them singletons. Source material: sorted CD4+, CD8+, or CD8+CD57+ T cells (not recorded which) from PBMCs. These receptors were collected from a human donor with aplastic anemia. Each CDR3 is given with its conserved first and last residue.

cdr3_length	v_call	j_call	cdr3_aa
13	TRBV2	TRBJ1-5	CASSVGPNQPQHF
15	TRBV7-3	TRBJ2-5	CASSLTGTREETQYF
15	TRBV4-2	TRBJ2-2	CASGPSGAEAGELFF
15	TRBV2	TRBJ1-1	CASKRDTGVGTEAFF
15	TRBV5-5	TRBJ2-7	CASSPMTSGIYEQYF
14	TRBV30	TRBJ2-7	CACSISDGSYEQYF
12	TRBV11-2	TRBJ1-2	CACSLARTAGTF
12	TRBV7-2	TRBJ1-2	CASSWEGAGYTF
15	TRBV9	TRBJ2-7	CASSVEGTADYEQYF
13	TRBV19	TRBJ1-2	CASSIQGNYGYTF
14	TRBV24-1	TRBJ2-1	CATSDLDSHNEQFF
16	TRBV5-5	TRBJ1-6	CASSWGGQVRGSPLHF
13	TRBV12-3/TRBV12-4	TRBJ2-5	CASSLALVETQYF
12	TRBV6-5	TRBJ1-1	CASSYGLAEAFF
16	TRBV5-1	TRBJ2-3	CASSWDGGYGTDTQYF
15	TRBV11-3	TRBJ2-7	CASSPGQGQVGEQYF
14	TRBV7-3	TRBJ2-7	CASSKTSGSREQYF
11	TRBV7-9	TRBJ1-2	CASNAQGAYTF
16	TRBV2	TRBJ2-5	CASSEPSGRAQETQYF
11	TRBV6-2/TRBV6-3	TRBJ1-2	CASSMMYSYTF
15	TRBV2	TRBJ2-7	CASRVLAGGSYEQYF
14	TRBV25-1	TRBJ2-7	CASSNPGRDSEQYF
14	TRBV20-1	TRBJ2-1	CSASQTGASNEQFF
15	TRBV7-2	TRBJ1-6	CASNTDSSYNSPLHF
14	TRBV19	TRBJ1-2	CASCSLGATHGYTF
10	TRBV29-1	TRBJ1-2	CSALDDGYTF
13	TRBV12-3/TRBV12-4	TRBJ2-2	CASSLAETGELFF
13	TRBV12-3/TRBV12-4	TRBJ1-5	CASTGQGERPQHF
14	TRBV7-3	TRBJ1-6	CASSFNAGNSPLHF
13	TRBV10-3	TRBJ1-2	CAISDLTNYGYTF
15	TRBV10-3	TRBJ2-2	CASRGLAVGTGELFF
16	TRBV19	TRBJ2-6	CASSMGRTSGANVLTF
14	TRBV10-3	TRBJ1-1	CAISGFAGNTEAFF
14	TRBV29-1	TRBJ2-3	CSVRMSLNADTQYF
13	TRBV18	TRBJ2-1	CASSPSSEDEQFF
14	TRBV10-3	TRBJ2-7	CAISEGRSSYEQYF